This is a list of T cell receptor beta chains from one sample in a study of CD8 T cells in ankylosing spondylitis. Each CDR3 protein is one row after TCRdb ran MiXCR on the 5' RACE reads. The profile shows under 150,000 distinct CDR3 sequences, approximately 9.7% of them singletons. The source material was blood, either unsorted or a sorted T cell fraction (not recorded which). All receptors derive from a male donor with ankylosing spondylitis or in good health (not recorded which). CDR3s include the opening cysteine and the closing phenylalanine or tryptophan.

V gene	J gene	CDR3 protein
TRBV11-2	TRBJ2-1	CASSLDTNEQFF
TRBV6-1	TRBJ1-2	CASTRGGGANYGYTF
TRBV29-1	TRBJ2-1	CSVERSGAGTQFF
TRBV5-5	TRBJ2-4	CASSVTGSLAKNIQYF
TRBV6-2/TRBV6-3	TRBJ2-7	CASSRGSGRASYEQYF
TRBV20-1	TRBJ2-1	CSARAWTSSGNEQFF
TRBV28	TRBJ2-5	CASIPRGLGLARQETQYF
TRBV27	TRBJ2-3	CASSREGLNTDTQYF
TRBV7-8	TRBJ2-1	CASSLGGLAEWYNEHFF
TRBV9	TRBJ2-2	CASSVRGQGTTGELFF
TRBV20-1	TRBJ2-6	CSATRQGTAGANGLTF
TRBV2	TRBJ2-3	CASSEGPRFYGTDTQYF
TRBV6-6	TRBJ2-1	CASTRLGNEQFF
TRBV7-2	TRBJ2-1	CASSLYLASSYNEQFF
TRBV3-1	TRBJ2-3	CASSQVFSSPSFSDTQYF
TRBV7-9	TRBJ2-7	CASRFGASGAVQYF
TRBV6-1	TRBJ1-5	CASSMNPGNQPQHF
TRBV12-3/TRBV12-4	TRBJ2-1	CASSLFGPPDNEQFF
TRBV3-1	TRBJ1-4	CASSQGAAEKLFF
TRBV5-5	TRBJ2-5	CASSWGLAGGETQYF
TRBV15	TRBJ2-3	CATSRVALGGVTDTQYF
TRBV20-1	TRBJ1-4	CSAAISGRDLFF
TRBV28	TRBJ2-5	CASSLLTEETQYF
TRBV7-2	TRBJ1-4	CASSLAGRVNEKLFF
TRBV27	TRBJ2-3	CATKTGDTQYF